This T cell receptor beta chain was recorded in a study of T cells in Graves' hyperthyroidism and ophthalmopathy. Study at large: Before any treatment, at initial diagnosis, peripheral blood was collected.

This clonotype has at least ten counts. Its antigen is not known. Uncontrolled infection, other autoimmune disease, pregnancy or lactation disqualified patients from enrolment. The ends lost 3 bases at V and 5 bases at J; junction bases unmatched: 5. The CDR3 length is 14 residues. Looked up from germline, CDR1 is SEHNR and CDR2 is FQNEAQ (reference sequence). Amplified TCR beta CDR3 regions came from RNA transcripts. An initial round of RT-PCR targeting the TCR CDR3 relied on the HTBI primer set. MiXCR, applied by TCRdb to the multiplex PCR reads, yields one record per CDR3 protein. The profile shows 660,000 or so distinct CDR3 sequences, around 21% of them singletons. Study-level points and caveats: By a 13 V-J model, ophthalmopathy was set apart from stable hyperthyroidism.

The sample consisted of blood. V is TRBV7-9 and J is TRBJ2-5; 8 bases are a match to TRBD2. The sequence derives from a man aged 30-40 years with Graves' ophthalmopathy. CDR3: CASSLGTRGETQYF. In DNA, the CDR3 is TGTGCCAGCAGCTTGGGGACTAGAGGGGAGACCCAGTACTTC.